This is a list of T cell receptor beta chains from one sample in a study of T-cell memory formation after mild COVID-19. TCRdb processed the 5' RACE reads anew with MiXCR; each CDR3 protein has one entry. The sample shows roughly 14,000 distinct CDR3 sequences, about 20% of them seen only once. Sequencing input: PBMCs or a T cell subset sorted from them (not recorded which). These receptors all come from a man between 18 and 35 years old who had mild COVID-19 (a few samples of this study predate the infection). Cell type and time point are not known. CDR3s leave out the opening cysteine and the closing phenylalanine or tryptophan. The D gene is left open where the match is weak.

D gene: -; V gene: TRBV7-2; CDR3 protein: ASSPKETQY
D gene: TRBD1; V gene: TRBV5-1; CDR3 protein: ASSPGQIQETQY
D gene: -; V gene: TRBV3-1; CDR3 protein: ASSQVWGVGTEAF
D gene: -; V gene: TRBV6-5; CDR3 protein: ASSYASYWEAF
D gene: TRBD2; V gene: TRBV20-1; CDR3 protein: SVGTSGSYNEQF
D gene: TRBD2; V gene: TRBV4-3; CDR3 protein: ASSQDLTSGKETQY
D gene: -; V gene: TRBV3-1; CDR3 protein: ASSRAGYEQY
D gene: -; V gene: TRBV2; CDR3 protein: ASSVWGQEETQY
D gene: TRBD1; V gene: TRBV12-3/TRBV12-4; CDR3 protein: ASSHRGEQF
D gene: -; V gene: TRBV20-1; CDR3 protein: SATRTDLLQETQY
D gene: TRBD2; V gene: TRBV27; CDR3 protein: ASSRGVLGYEQY
D gene: TRBD2; V gene: TRBV6-1; CDR3 protein: ASRSGTRETGELF
D gene: -; V gene: TRBV21-1; CDR3 protein: ASSPRRRPASAF
D gene: TRBD2; V gene: TRBV27; CDR3 protein: ASGRTSRRTDTQY
D gene: -; V gene: TRBV28; CDR3 protein: ASSLVGAGGYT
D gene: TRBD1; V gene: TRBV5-1; CDR3 protein: ASRDRANEQF
D gene: -; V gene: TRBV4-1; CDR3 protein: ASSQWVEETQY
D gene: -; V gene: TRBV5-1; CDR3 protein: ASSSNSGSPYEQY
D gene: TRBD2; V gene: TRBV4-2; CDR3 protein: ASSQDQLAGAFNEQF
D gene: -; V gene: TRBV7-6; CDR3 protein: ASSQVGGRETQY
D gene: -; V gene: TRBV20-1; CDR3 protein: SAREGKDQPQH
D gene: -; V gene: TRBV6-2/TRBV6-3; CDR3 protein: ASRSLSNWERYEQY
D gene: TRBD1; V gene: TRBV29-1; CDR3 protein: SVLLWDRSGANVLT
D gene: -; V gene: TRBV10-3; CDR3 protein: AISEFEGKQRYNEQF
D gene: -; V gene: TRBV4-3; CDR3 protein: ASSQVPDSGGKLF
D gene: TRBD2; V gene: TRBV20-1; CDR3 protein: SARSLAGPNTGELF
D gene: -; V gene: TRBV20-1; CDR3 protein: SAPPKGLNNYGYT
D gene: -; V gene: TRBV12-3/TRBV12-4; CDR3 protein: ASSLAVTGHEQY
D gene: TRBD1; V gene: TRBV7-8; CDR3 protein: ASSSHRGPSYEQY
D gene: -; V gene: TRBV7-2; CDR3 protein: ASRTWGGSGYT
D gene: -; V gene: TRBV7-9; CDR3 protein: ASSLYSSSYNEQF
D gene: -; V gene: TRBV3-1; CDR3 protein: ASSQGDAGSQETQY
D gene: TRBD1; V gene: TRBV20-1; CDR3 protein: SAGQGARDEQF
D gene: -; V gene: TRBV6-5; CDR3 protein: ASSSPGFGKNIQY
D gene: -; V gene: TRBV7-9; CDR3 protein: ASSGGPGVLYEQY
D gene: TRBD1; V gene: TRBV7-2; CDR3 protein: ASISRRTGGTGELF
D gene: -; V gene: TRBV9; CDR3 protein: ASRAGVPAPGNTIY
D gene: -; V gene: TRBV18; CDR3 protein: ASSPSPGDLLFEKLF
D gene: TRBD1; V gene: TRBV12-3/TRBV12-4; CDR3 protein: ASSLNVGTGGSYNSPLH
D gene: -; V gene: TRBV5-1; CDR3 protein: ASSWVTGELF
D gene: -; V gene: TRBV28; CDR3 protein: ASSLDLKWAGEGYGYT
D gene: -; V gene: TRBV5-1; CDR3 protein: ASSLAQFPEETQY
D gene: -; V gene: TRBV7-2; CDR3 protein: ASSLNWAGFTEAF
D gene: -; V gene: TRBV7-9; CDR3 protein: ASSFPVGYT
D gene: -; V gene: TRBV5-1; CDR3 protein: ASSSDVNNEQF
D gene: TRBD1; V gene: TRBV24-1; CDR3 protein: ATSDLGDRGRDEQF
D gene: -; V gene: TRBV29-1; CDR3 protein: SVEGSQETQY
D gene: -; V gene: TRBV7-2; CDR3 protein: ASSPTTGYGGYT
D gene: -; V gene: TRBV5-1; CDR3 protein: ASSLGVDSTTNEKLF
D gene: TRBD1; V gene: TRBV7-9; CDR3 protein: ASSPTGTVLQETQY
D gene: -; V gene: TRBV15; CDR3 protein: ATSRDDGVYGYT
D gene: -; V gene: TRBV6-5; CDR3 protein: ASSYYFGNTEAF
D gene: -; V gene: TRBV7-9; CDR3 protein: ASSKGPHSGNTIY
D gene: -; V gene: TRBV19; CDR3 protein: ASSFRGFQETQY